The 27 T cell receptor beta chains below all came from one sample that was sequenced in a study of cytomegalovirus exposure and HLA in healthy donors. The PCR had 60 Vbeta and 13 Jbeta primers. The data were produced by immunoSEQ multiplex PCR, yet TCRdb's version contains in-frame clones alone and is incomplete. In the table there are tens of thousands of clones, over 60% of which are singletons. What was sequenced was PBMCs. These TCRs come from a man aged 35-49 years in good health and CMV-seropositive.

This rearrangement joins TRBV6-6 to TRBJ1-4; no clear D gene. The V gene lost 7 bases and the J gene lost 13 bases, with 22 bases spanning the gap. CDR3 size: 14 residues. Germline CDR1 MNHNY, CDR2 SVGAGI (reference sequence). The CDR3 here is CASMEAQSRKGLFF. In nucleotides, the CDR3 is TGTGCCAGCATGGAGGCGCAATCCCGAAAAGGACTGTTTTTT.

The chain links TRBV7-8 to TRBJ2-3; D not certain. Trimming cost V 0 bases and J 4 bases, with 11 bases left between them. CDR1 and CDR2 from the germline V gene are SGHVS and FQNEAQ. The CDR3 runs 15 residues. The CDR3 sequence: CASSLARRQSDTQYF. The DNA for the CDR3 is TGTGCCAGCAGCTTAGCGCGTAGACAATCAGATACGCAGTATTTT.

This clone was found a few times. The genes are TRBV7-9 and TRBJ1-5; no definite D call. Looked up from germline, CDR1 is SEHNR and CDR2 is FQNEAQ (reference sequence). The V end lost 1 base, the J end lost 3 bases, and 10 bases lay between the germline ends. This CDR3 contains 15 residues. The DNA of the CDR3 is TGTGCCAGCAGCTTAGGGCCAGGCTTCAATCAGCCCCAGCATTTT. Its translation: CASSLGPGFNQPQHF.

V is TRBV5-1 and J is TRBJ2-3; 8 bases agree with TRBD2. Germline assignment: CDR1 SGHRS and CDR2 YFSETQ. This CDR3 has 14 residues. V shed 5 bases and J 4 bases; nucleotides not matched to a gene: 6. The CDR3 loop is CASRSGGASDTQYF. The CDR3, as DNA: TGCGCCAGCAGGTCGGGGGGGGCGTCAGATACGCAGTATTTT.

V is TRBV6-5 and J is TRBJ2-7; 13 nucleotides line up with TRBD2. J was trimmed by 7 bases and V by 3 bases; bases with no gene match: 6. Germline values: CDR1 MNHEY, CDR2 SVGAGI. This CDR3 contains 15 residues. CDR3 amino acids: CASSYGLAGVGEQYF. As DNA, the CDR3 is TGTGCCAGCAGTTATGGACTAGCGGGAGTGGGTGAGCAGTACTTC.

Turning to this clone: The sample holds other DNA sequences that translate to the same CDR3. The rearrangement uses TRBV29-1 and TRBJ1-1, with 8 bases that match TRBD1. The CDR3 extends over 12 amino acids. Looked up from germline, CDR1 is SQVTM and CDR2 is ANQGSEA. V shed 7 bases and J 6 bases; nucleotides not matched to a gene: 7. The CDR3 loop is CSGGQGRSEAFF. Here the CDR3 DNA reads TGCAGCGGAGGACAGGGACGGTCTGAAGCTTTCTTT.

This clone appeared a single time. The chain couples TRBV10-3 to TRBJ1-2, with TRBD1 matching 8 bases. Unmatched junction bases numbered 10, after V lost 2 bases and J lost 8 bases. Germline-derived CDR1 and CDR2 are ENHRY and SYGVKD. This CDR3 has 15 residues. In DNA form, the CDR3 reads TGTGCCATCAGTGAGGCTCGGCAGGGGGCGGACGGCTACACCTTC. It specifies CAISEARQGADGYTF.

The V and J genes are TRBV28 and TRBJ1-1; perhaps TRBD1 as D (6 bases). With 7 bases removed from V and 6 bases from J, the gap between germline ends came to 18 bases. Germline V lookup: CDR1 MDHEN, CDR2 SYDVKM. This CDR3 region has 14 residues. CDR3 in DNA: TGTGCCAGCACCCAGAGGGGGGGCTCGGCTGAAGCTTTCTTT. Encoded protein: CASTQRGGSAEAFF. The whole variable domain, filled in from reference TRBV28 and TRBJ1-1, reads DVKVTQSSRYLVKRTGEKVFLECVQDMDHENMFWYRQDPGLGLRLIYFSYDVKMKEKGDIPEGYSVSREKKERFSLILESASTNQTSMYLCASTQRGGSAEAFFGQGTRLTVV.

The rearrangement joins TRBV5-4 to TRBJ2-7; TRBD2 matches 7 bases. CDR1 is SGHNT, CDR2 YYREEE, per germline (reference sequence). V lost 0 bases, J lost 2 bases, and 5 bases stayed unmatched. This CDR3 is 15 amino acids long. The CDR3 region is CASSLGAGPTYEQYF. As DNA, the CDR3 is TGTGCCAGCAGCTTGGGAGCGGGGCCGACCTACGAGCAGTACTTC. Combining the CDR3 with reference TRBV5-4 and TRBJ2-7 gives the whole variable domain ETGVTQSPTHLIKTRGQQVTLRCSSQSGHNTVSWYQQALGQGPQFIFQYYREEENGRGNFPPRFSGLQFPNYSSELNVNALELDDSALYLCASSLGAGPTYEQYFGPGTRLTVT.

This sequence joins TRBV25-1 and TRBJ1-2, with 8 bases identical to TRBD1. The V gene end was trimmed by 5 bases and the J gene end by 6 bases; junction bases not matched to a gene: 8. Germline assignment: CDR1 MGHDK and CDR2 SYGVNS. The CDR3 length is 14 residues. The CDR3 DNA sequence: TGTGCCAGCAGTAGGGGGACAGGAGATAATGGCTACACCTTC. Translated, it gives CASSRGTGDNGYTF.

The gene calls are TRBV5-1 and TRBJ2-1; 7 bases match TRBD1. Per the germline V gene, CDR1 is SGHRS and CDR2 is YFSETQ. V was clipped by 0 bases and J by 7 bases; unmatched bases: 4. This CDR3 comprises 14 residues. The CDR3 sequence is CASSLGQGWNEQFF. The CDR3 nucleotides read TGCGCCAGCAGCTTGGGACAGGGATGGAATGAGCAGTTCTTC.

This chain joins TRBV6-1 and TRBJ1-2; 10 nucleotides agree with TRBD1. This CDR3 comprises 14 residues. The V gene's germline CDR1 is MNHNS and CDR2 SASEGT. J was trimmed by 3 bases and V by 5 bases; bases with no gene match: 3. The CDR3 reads CASSRQGADYGYTF. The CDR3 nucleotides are TGTGCCAGCAGTCGACAGGGGGCGGACTATGGCTACACCTTC.

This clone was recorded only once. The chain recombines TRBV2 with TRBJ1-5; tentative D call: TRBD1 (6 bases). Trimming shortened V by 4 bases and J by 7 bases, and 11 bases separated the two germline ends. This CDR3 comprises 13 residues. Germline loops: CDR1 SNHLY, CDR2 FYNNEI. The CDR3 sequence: CASSADSNQPQHF. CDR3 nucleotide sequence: TGTGCCAGCAGTGCGGACAGTAACCAGCCCCAGCATTTT.

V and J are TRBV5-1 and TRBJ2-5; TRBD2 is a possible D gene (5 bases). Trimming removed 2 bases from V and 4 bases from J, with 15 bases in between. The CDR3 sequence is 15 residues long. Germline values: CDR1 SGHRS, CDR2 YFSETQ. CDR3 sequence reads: CASSLMALGGETQYF. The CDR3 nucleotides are TGCGCCAGCAGCTTAATGGCCCTCGGAGGAGAGACCCAGTACTTC.

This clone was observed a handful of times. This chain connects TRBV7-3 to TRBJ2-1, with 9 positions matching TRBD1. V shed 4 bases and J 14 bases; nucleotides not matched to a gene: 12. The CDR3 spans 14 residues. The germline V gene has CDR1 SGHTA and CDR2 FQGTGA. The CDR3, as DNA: TGTGCCAGCAGCTCCGCCCGGGGACAGGGAAGAAAGTTCTTC. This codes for CASSSARGQGRKFF.

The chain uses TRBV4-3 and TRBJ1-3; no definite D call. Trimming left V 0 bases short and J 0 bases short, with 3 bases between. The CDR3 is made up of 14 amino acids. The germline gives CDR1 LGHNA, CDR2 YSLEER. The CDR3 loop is CASSQDHSGNTIYF. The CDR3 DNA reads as TGCGCCAGCAGCCAAGATCACTCTGGAAACACCATATATTTT.

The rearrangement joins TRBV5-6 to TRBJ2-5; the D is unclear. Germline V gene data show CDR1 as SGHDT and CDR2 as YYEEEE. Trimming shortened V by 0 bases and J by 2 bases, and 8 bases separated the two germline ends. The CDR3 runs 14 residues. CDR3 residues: CASSLGLNQETQYF. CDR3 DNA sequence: TGTGCCAGCAGCTTGGGACTGAATCAAGAGACCCAGTACTTC.

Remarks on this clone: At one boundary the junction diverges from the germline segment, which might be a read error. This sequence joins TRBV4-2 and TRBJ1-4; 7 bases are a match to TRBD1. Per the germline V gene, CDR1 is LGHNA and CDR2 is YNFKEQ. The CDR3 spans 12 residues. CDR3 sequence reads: CASSQAQGQRVF. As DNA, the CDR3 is TGTGCCAGCAGCCAAGCCCAGGGACAGCGAGTTTTT.

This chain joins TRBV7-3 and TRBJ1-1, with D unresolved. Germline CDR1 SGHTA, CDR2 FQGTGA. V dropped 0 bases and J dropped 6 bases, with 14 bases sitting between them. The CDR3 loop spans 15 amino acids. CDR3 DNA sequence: TGTGCCAGCAGCTTAACCGGGGAAGCGGGATCTGAAGCTTTCTTT. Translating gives CASSLTGEAGSEAFF.

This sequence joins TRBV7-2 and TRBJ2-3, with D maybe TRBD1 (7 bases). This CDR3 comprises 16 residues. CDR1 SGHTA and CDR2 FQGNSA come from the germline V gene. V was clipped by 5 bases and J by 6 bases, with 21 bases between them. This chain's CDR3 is CASSHGGTARGDTQYF. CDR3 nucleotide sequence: TGTGCCAGCAGCCATGGAGGGACAGCCCGGGGGGATACGCAGTATTTT.

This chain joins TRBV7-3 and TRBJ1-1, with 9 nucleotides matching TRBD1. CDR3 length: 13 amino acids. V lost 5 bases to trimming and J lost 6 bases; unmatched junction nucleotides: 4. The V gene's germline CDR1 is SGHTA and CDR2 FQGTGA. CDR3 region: CASSRTGASEAFF. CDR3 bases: TGTGCCAGCAGCCGGACAGGGGCCTCTGAAGCTTTCTTT.

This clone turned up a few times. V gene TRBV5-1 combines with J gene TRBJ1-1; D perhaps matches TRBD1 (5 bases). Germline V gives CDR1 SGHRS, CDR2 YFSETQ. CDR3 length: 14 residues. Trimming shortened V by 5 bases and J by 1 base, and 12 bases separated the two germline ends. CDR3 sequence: CASRLQGPNTEAFF. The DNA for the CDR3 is TGCGCCAGCAGATTGCAGGGTCCGAACACTGAAGCTTTCTTT.

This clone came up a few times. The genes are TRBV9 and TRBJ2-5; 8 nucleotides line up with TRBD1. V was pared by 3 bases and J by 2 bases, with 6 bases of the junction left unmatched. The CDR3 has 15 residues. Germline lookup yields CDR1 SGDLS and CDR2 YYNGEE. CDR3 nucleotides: TGTGCCAGCAGCGCCCAGGGGGCGAGGCAAGAGACCCAGTACTTC. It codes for CASSAQGARQETQYF. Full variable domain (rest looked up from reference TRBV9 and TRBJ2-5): DSGVTQTPKHLITATGQRVTLRCSPRSGDLSVYWYQQSLDQGLQFLIQYYNGEERAKGNILERFSAQQFPDLHSELNLSSLELGDSALYFCASSAQGARQETQYFGPGTRLLVL.

CDR3 loop: CARSLASDSIVRTEAFF. In DNA, the CDR3 is TGTGCCAGAAGCTTGGCGTCTGACAGTATTGTCCGCACTGAAGCTTTCTTT. V gene TRBV5-3 combines with J gene TRBJ1-1; D may be TRBD1 (5 bases). TRBV5-3 falls under the ORF class, with uncertain function. CDR3 size: 17 residues. Trimming pared 0 bases from V and 4 bases from J, leaving 19 bases between.

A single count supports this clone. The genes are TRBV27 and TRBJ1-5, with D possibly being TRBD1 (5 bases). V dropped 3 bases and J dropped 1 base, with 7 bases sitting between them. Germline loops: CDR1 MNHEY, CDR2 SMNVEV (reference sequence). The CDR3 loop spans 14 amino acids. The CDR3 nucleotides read TGTGCCAGCAGTTTGGCAGGGAGCAATCAGCCCCAGCATTTT. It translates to CASSLAGSNQPQHF.

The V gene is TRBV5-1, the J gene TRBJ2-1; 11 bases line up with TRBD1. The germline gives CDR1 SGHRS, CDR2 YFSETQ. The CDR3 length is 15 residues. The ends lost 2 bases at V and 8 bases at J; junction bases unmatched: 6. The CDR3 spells CASSLRGTGGDEQFF. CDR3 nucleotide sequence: TGCGCCAGCAGCTTACGAGGGACAGGGGGGGATGAGCAGTTCTTC. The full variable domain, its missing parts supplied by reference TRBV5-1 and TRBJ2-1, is KAGVTQTPRYLIKTRGQQVTLSCSPISGHRSVSWYQQTPGQGLQFLFEYFSETQRNKGNFPGRFSGRQFSNSRSEMNVSTLELGDSALYLCASSLRGTGGDEQFFGPGTRLTVL.

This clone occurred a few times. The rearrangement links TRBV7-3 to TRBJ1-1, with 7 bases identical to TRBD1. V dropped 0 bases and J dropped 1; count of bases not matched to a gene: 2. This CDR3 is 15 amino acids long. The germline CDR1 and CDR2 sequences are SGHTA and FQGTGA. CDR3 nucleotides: TGTGCCAGCAGCTTAACAGGGGGCCGGAACACTGAAGCTTTCTTT. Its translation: CASSLTGGRNTEAFF. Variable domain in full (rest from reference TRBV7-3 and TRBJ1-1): GAGVSQTPSNKVTEKGKYVELRCDPISGHTALYWYRQSLGQGPEFLIYFQGTGAADDSGLPNDRFFAVRPEGSVSTLKIQRTERGDSAVYLCASSLTGGRNTEAFFGQGTRLTVV.